This TCR beta chain was obtained from a study of T cells in Graves' hyperthyroidism and ophthalmopathy. It was considered stable Graves' hyperthyroidism when ophthalmopathy did not progress within 18 months. Patients aged 18 to 65 had newly diagnosed hyperthyroidism lasting under 2 months. Exclusions: uncontrolled infection, other autoimmune disease, pregnancy, lactation. The CDR3 has 14 residues. Germline assignment: CDR1 MNHNS and CDR2 SASEGT. V was shortened by 11 bases and J by 4 bases, with 18 bases between the two germline ends. Authors of the study amplified TCR beta CDR3 regions from RNA transcripts. HTBI primers were employed in a first-round RT-PCR of the TCR CDR3. MiXCR, applied by TCRdb to the multiplex PCR reads, yields one record per CDR3 protein. The profile shows some 740,000 distinct CDR3 sequences, 14% of them singletons. In this sample, this clonotype turned up a few times.

The chain carries TRBV6-1 and TRBJ2-1; D is perhaps TRBD2 (5 bases). Specimen: blood. The clonotype originates from a woman between 18 and 29 years old with Graves' hyperthyroidism. CDR3 in amino acids: CAYAPSSSYNEQFF. DNA of the CDR3: TGTGCCTACGCCCCCTCTAGCTCTTACAATGAGCAGTTCTTC.